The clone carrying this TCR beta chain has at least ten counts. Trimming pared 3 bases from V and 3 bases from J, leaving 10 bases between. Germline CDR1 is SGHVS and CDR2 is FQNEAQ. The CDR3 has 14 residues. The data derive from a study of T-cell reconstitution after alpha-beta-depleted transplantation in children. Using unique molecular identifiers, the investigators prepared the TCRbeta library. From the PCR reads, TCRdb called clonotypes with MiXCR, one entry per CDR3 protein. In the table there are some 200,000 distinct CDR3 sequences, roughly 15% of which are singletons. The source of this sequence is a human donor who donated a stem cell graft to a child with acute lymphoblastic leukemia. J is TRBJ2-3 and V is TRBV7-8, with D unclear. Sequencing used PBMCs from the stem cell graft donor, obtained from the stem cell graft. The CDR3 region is CASSLLYKTDTQYF. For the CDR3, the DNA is TGTGCCAGCAGCTTGTTATACAAAACAGATACGCAGTATTTT.